This note documents a single T cell receptor beta chain sequence. This sample is drawn from a study of T cell responses to AZD1222 COVID-19 vaccine. The protocol was immunoSEQ multiplex PCR, while the TCRdb copy is restricted to in-frame clones and leaves out a portion. Here the sample spans some 96,000 clones, roughly 84% being singletons. Unmatched junction bases numbered 8, after V lost 5 bases and J lost 2 bases. Germline assignment: CDR1 LNHDA and CDR2 SQIVND (reference sequence). There are 15 residues in the CDR3. This TCR derives from an adult in good health. The sample here was peripheral blood, taken on day 0 of AZD1222 vaccination. The chain carries TRBV19 and TRBJ1-1; 7 bases fit TRBD1. CDR3 DNA sequence: TGTGCCAGTAGTCCTTACACAGGGGCCAACACTGAAGCTTTCTTT. This encodes CASSPYTGANTEAFF.